The clone carrying this T cell receptor beta chain was seen a handful of times. The data derive from a study of T cells in localized non-small cell lung cancer. Some clones are missing from TCRdb's copy, which holds only in-frame ones; the method was immunoSEQ multiplex PCR. Of 65,000 to 90,000 clones in the sample, roughly 75% are singletons; the top ten hold 19%. CDR1 is MGHRA and CDR2 is YSYEKL in the germline V gene. V was shortened by 4 bases and J by 0 bases, with 13 bases between the two germline ends. This CDR3 has 15 amino acids. The sequences come from PBMCs, collected before any cancer treatment. This receptor was obtained from a man aged 35 to 70 with stage II squamous cell lung carcinoma. V gene TRBV4-1 combines with J gene TRBJ2-7, with D perhaps given as TRBD1 or TRBD2 (5 bases each). CDR3 region: CASSLTGTASYEQYF. DNA for the CDR3: TGCGCCAGCAGCCTCACCGGGACGGCCTCCTACGAGCAGTACTTC.